Following are 28 T cell receptor beta chains from one sample sequenced in a study of shared clonotypes between healthy human individuals. Clones were read by immunoSEQ multiplex PCR, and TCRdb kept only the in-frame ones, dropping some. The data contain over a million clones, roughly 95% of them singletons. Source material: naive CD4+ T cells sorted from blood. Indicated subset: CD45RA+ positively selected. The receptor set was obtained from a man aged 25 to 40 in good health.

This sequence joins TRBV29-1 and TRBJ2-1; the match to TRBD2 covers 8 bases. CDR1 is SQVTM, CDR2 ANQGSEA, per germline. The V gene end was trimmed by 6 bases and the J gene end by 10 bases; junction bases not matched to a gene: 11. The CDR3 has 13 amino acids. The CDR3: CSVAGLAKREQFF. The CDR3, as DNA: TGCAGCGTGGCTGGACTAGCCAAGCGCGAGCAGTTCTTC.

In nucleotides, the CDR3 is TGTGCCAGTAAACAGGGAAACACCATATATTTT. Translated, it gives CASKQGNTIYF. The chain employs TRBV19 and TRBJ1-3, with D hard to call. Germline assignment: CDR1 LNHDA and CDR2 SQIVND (reference sequence). V gave up 7 bases and J gave up 4 bases, with 5 bases separating them. This CDR3 is built from 11 residues.

On this clone itself: The same CDR3 arises from other DNA sequences in this sample as well. J is TRBJ2-3 and V is TRBV9; D gene uncertain. Looked up from germline, CDR1 is SGDLS and CDR2 is YYNGEE. V dropped 0 bases and J dropped 3 bases, with 5 bases sitting between them. This CDR3 is built from 13 residues. The CDR3: CASSVDLTDTQYF. The CDR3 coding sequence is TGTGCCAGCAGCGTAGATCTAACAGATACGCAGTATTTT.

Only one count was recorded for this clone. The CDR3 nucleotides read TGTGCCAGCAGCTTAGAGTCAGGGGGTACTGGAAACACCATATATTTT. It yields the protein CASSLESGGTGNTIYF. This chain joins TRBV7-2 and TRBJ1-3; 7 bases are a match to TRBD1. CDR3 length: 16 residues. The J segment lost 2 bases and the V segment lost 1 base, leaving 5 bases of the junction unmatched. Germline V CDR1 and CDR2: SGHTA, FQGNSA.

The chain has TRBV11-2 and TRBJ2-1, with D unclear. The germline CDR1 and CDR2 sequences are SGHAT and FQNNGV. CDR3 size: 14 residues. Trimming pared 4 bases from V and 4 bases from J, leaving 11 bases between. CDR3 DNA sequence: TGTGCCAGCAGCTCCCTTCTGGGGTACAATGAGCAGTTCTTC. The encoded protein is CASSSLLGYNEQFF.

The chain recombines TRBV19 with TRBJ1-3; D unclear. Looked up from germline, CDR1 is LNHDA and CDR2 is SQIVND (reference sequence). The CDR3 loop spans 15 amino acids. V lost 2 bases, J lost 2 bases, and 10 bases lay in between. The CDR3 sequence: CASSIKEIPGNTIYF. CDR3 nucleotide sequence: TGTGCCAGTAGTATAAAGGAGATCCCTGGAAACACCATATATTTT.

This clone was seen only once. The J gene is TRBJ2-5, the V gene TRBV5-8; D unresolved. The germline V and J ends were trimmed by 2 bases and 5 bases, with 4 bases remaining between them. The germline gives CDR1 SGHTS, CDR2 YDEGEE. The CDR3 loop spans 11 amino acids. Here the CDR3 reads CASSLLETQYF. The CDR3 bases are TGTGCCAGCAGCTTATTGGAGACCCAGTACTTC.

The rearrangement uses TRBV5-1 and TRBJ2-3; the D gene is possibly TRBD2 (5 bases). This CDR3 is 17 amino acids long. V was clipped by 0 bases and J by 5 bases, with 19 bases between them. Looked up from germline, CDR1 is SGHRS and CDR2 is YFSETQ. The chain's CDR3 is CASSLAGGPGSVDTQYF. The CDR3 DNA reads TGCGCCAGCAGCTTGGCCGGCGGCCCGGGGTCCGTAGATACGCAGTATTTT.

The V and J genes are TRBV7-3 and TRBJ2-1; D uncertain. The germline V gene encodes CDR1 SGHTA and CDR2 FQGTGA. The CDR3 contains 16 residues. The germline V and J ends were trimmed by 1 base and 0 bases, with 10 bases remaining between them. The CDR3 loop reads CASSLNPGGSYNEQFF. The CDR3, as DNA: TGTGCCAGCAGCTTAAACCCGGGTGGCTCCTACAATGAGCAGTTCTTC. Full variable domain (missing parts from reference TRBV7-3 and TRBJ2-1): GAGVSQTPSNKVTEKGKYVELRCDPISGHTALYWYRQSLGQGPEFLIYFQGTGAADDSGLPNDRFFAVRPEGSVSTLKIQRTERGDSAVYLCASSLNPGGSYNEQFFGPGTRLTVL.

The rearrangement uses TRBV29-1 and TRBJ1-3, with TRBD1 identical over 8 bases. CDR1 SQVTM and CDR2 ANQGSEA come from the germline V gene. The trim removed 4 bases at V and 4 bases at J, leaving 3 bases unmatched. CDR3 length: 13 amino acids. CDR3 residues: CSVGQGAGNTIYF. CDR3 bases: TGCAGCGTTGGGCAGGGGGCCGGAAACACCATATATTTT.

The rearrangement joins TRBV30 to TRBJ2-7; D is possibly TRBD1 (5 bases). The CDR3 consists of 12 residues. Between the trimmed V and J ends, which lost 5 bases and 0 bases, there was a span of 8 bases. Per germline, CDR1 GTSNPN and CDR2 SVGIG (reference sequence). The CDR3 coding sequence is TGTGCCTGGGCCGACAGCTCCTACGAGCAGTACTTC. This gives the protein CAWADSSYEQYF.

The V gene is TRBV7-2, the J gene TRBJ2-1, with D perhaps TRBD1 (6 bases). The CDR3 loop spans 15 amino acids. V was shortened by 1 base and J by 8 bases, with 15 bases between the two germline ends. Germline V gives CDR1 SGHTA, CDR2 FQGNSA. This CDR3 reads CASSLEGTQSYEQFF. CDR3 bases: TGTGCCAGCAGCTTAGAGGGGACACAATCATATGAGCAGTTCTTC.

The gene calls are TRBV5-5 and TRBJ2-7, with 9 bases matching TRBD2. J was trimmed by 3 bases and V by 4 bases; bases with no gene match: 11. This CDR3 is built from 16 residues. Germline assignment: CDR1 SGHKS and CDR2 YYEKEE (reference sequence). CDR3 DNA sequence: TGTGCCAGCAGCCAGATAGGGCGGGAGGGCATCTACGAGCAGTACTTC. Translation gives CASSQIGREGIYEQYF.

The V call is TRBV27, the J call TRBJ2-5, with D perhaps matching TRBD2 (5 bases). Germline loops: CDR1 MNHEY, CDR2 SMNVEV (reference sequence). The CDR3 extends over 15 amino acids. V lost 2 bases to trimming and J lost 7 bases, with 17 bases between them. The CDR3 DNA reads TGTGCCAGCAGTTTACGCCTCGATGGCGCGGGGACCCAGTACTTC. It is translated as CASSLRLDGAGTQYF.

This chain uses TRBV4-2 with TRBJ2-5, with TRBD1 identical over 11 bases. The CDR3 consists of 16 residues. Trimming took 2 bases from V and 6 from J; bases not matched to a gene: 8. Germline CDR1 is LGHNA and CDR2 is YNFKEQ. In DNA form, the CDR3 reads TGTGCCAGCAGCCAACTTTTGGGGGACAGGGGGAAGACCCAGTACTTC. It translates to CASSQLLGDRGKTQYF.

V is TRBV11-2 and J is TRBJ2-1, with 7 bases fitting TRBD1. The CDR3 consists of 19 residues. V gave up 0 bases and J gave up 5 bases; unmatched junction bases: 16. CDR1 and CDR2 from the germline V gene are SGHAT and FQNNGV. CDR3 region: CASSLDRTGLRLRHNEQFF. The CDR3 bases are TGTGCCAGCAGCTTAGATCGGACAGGCCTCAGGCTCCGACACAATGAGCAGTTCTTC.

This clone appeared once. The CDR3 DNA reads TGTGCCACCCTACTACCATTGTCCCCTGAAGCTTTCTTT. The encoded protein is CATLLPLSPEAFF. J is TRBJ1-1 and V is TRBV28; no firm D call. This CDR3 comprises 13 residues. The germline V and J ends were trimmed by 10 bases and 6 bases, with 18 bases remaining between them. Germline lookup yields CDR1 MDHEN and CDR2 SYDVKM.

The J gene is TRBJ1-4, the V gene TRBV15; D uncertain. The CDR3 extends over 13 amino acids. V lost 1 base and J 8 bases, leaving 8 bases between the germline ends. Looked up from germline, CDR1 is LNHNV and CDR2 is YYDKDF (reference sequence). The CDR3 DNA reads TGTGCCACCAGCAGAGGGGTTCAGGAAAAACTGTTTTTT. It translates to CATSRGVQEKLFF.

The CDR3 here is CASSVDPGPLSYEQYF. In DNA, the CDR3 is TGTGCCAGCAGCGTAGACCCGGGACCCCTATCCTACGAGCAGTACTTC. This chain connects TRBV5-4 to TRBJ2-7; TRBD1 or TRBD2 may be the D gene (5 bases each). V lost 4 bases to trimming and J lost 1 base, with 18 bases between them. The germline CDR1 and CDR2 sequences are SGHNT and YYREEE (reference sequence). The CDR3 consists of 16 residues.

The chain links TRBV14 to TRBJ2-5; no clear D gene. Trimming removed 3 bases from V and 7 bases from J, with 6 bases in between. Looked up from germline, CDR1 is SGHDN and CDR2 is FVKESK. The CDR3 is 11 amino acids. In nucleotides, the CDR3 is TGTGCCAGCAGCCACGTGGGGACCCAGTACTTC. This translates into CASSHVGTQYF. The whole variable domain, filled in from reference TRBV14 and TRBJ2-5, reads EAGVTQFPSHSVIEKGQTVTLRCDPISGHDNLYWYRRVMGKEIKFLLHFVKESKQDESGMPNNRFLAERTGGTYSTLKVQPAELEDSGVYFCASSHVGTQYFGPGTRLLVL.

Notes on this clone: At the DNA level, this CDR3 is encoded by other sequences in the same sample as well. The V gene is TRBV18, the J gene TRBJ2-7, with D unclear. This CDR3 spans 13 amino acids. Deletions cut 3 bases from V and 2 bases from J, with 8 bases between. Germline V gives CDR1 KGHSH, CDR2 LQKENI. The CDR3 nucleotides read TGTGCCAGCTCACCGGCTAGTACCTACGAGCAGTACTTC. Its translation is CASSPASTYEQYF.

For this clone: This sample also contains other DNA sequences that code for the same CDR3. V and J are TRBV6-5 and TRBJ2-1; either TRBD1 or TRBD2 may fit D (6 bases each). The CDR3 runs to 15 residues. Trimming took 3 bases from V and 4 from J, leaving 13 bases between them. Germline CDR1 MNHEY, CDR2 SVGAGI. The CDR3 region is CASSYGGLSYNEQFF. The DNA for the CDR3 is TGTGCCAGCAGTTATGGGGGGCTCAGTTACAATGAGCAGTTCTTC.

The V gene is TRBV9, the J gene TRBJ1-1; D not certain. With 1 base removed from V and 1 base from J, the gap between germline ends came to 11 bases. The CDR3 is 15 residues long. Germline values: CDR1 SGDLS, CDR2 YYNGEE. This CDR3 reads CASSVSPTQNTEAFF. Written as DNA, the CDR3 is TGTGCCAGCAGCGTATCCCCGACCCAGAACACTGAAGCTTTCTTT. The whole variable domain, remainder taken from reference TRBV9 and TRBJ1-1, is DSGVTQTPKHLITATGQRVTLRCSPRSGDLSVYWYQQSLDQGLQFLIQYYNGEERAKGNILERFSAQQFPDLHSELNLSSLELGDSALYFCASSVSPTQNTEAFFGQGTRLTVV.

This rearrangement joins TRBV10-1 to TRBJ2-1, with D possibly matching TRBD1 (5 bases). Per germline, CDR1 WNHNN and CDR2 SYGVQD (reference sequence). Deletions cut 9 bases from V and 5 bases from J, with 8 bases between. This CDR3 region has 11 residues. The CDR3 protein is CARQTDNEQFF. The CDR3 DNA is TGCGCCAGGCAGACAGACAATGAGCAGTTCTTC.

Remarks on this clone: This same CDR3 is encoded by further DNA sequences in the sample. This rearrangement joins TRBV28 to TRBJ1-4; tentative D call: TRBD1 (6 bases). V was cut by 6 bases and J by 2 bases, with 10 bases left in between. The CDR3 spans 14 residues. Germline CDR1 is MDHEN and CDR2 is SYDVKM. CDR3 bases: TGTGCCAGCAGACAGGGAGGTACTAATGAAAAACTGTTTTTT. Translating gives CASRQGGTNEKLFF.

V and J are TRBV2 and TRBJ1-4, with 9 bases lining up with TRBD1. This CDR3 region has 15 residues. Germline V gives CDR1 SNHLY, CDR2 FYNNEI. Losses at the gene ends were 6 bases for V and 12 bases for J; bases not matched to a gene: 14. The CDR3: CASRGGQGPEGELFF. The CDR3 DNA follows: TGTGCCAGCAGGGGGGGACAGGGCCCAGAGGGGGAACTGTTTTTT.

This chain uses TRBV19 with TRBJ1-3; D is unclear. Trimming took 1 base from V and 0 from J, leaving 10 bases between them. CDR3 length equals 16 residues. Germline CDR1 LNHDA, CDR2 SQIVND (reference sequence). CDR3 nucleotides: TGTGCCAGTAGTATAGTTGGAGACCCCTCTGGAAACACCATATATTTT. Translating it yields CASSIVGDPSGNTIYF.

The gene calls are TRBV11-2 and TRBJ1-1; 10 bases agree with TRBD1. Germline lookup yields CDR1 SGHAT and CDR2 FQNNGV. The CDR3 is 17 residues long. The ends lost 4 bases at V and 3 bases at J; junction bases unmatched: 11. In nucleotides, the CDR3 is TGTGCCAGCAGCTCCCTCGCGACAGGGGGCCCGGACACTGAAGCTTTCTTT. This codes for CASSSLATGGPDTEAFF.